Below are 20 T cell receptor beta chains sequenced from a single sample in a study of cytomegalovirus exposure and HLA in healthy donors. PCR primers comprised 60 Vbeta and 13 Jbeta primers. Only in-frame clones appear in the TCRdb table, and some are missing; sequencing was by immunoSEQ multiplex PCR. This table has fewer than 250,000 clones, about four fifths appearing once. Sequenced: PBMCs. These receptors were obtained from a male donor in good health and CMV-seropositive.

This chain links TRBV5-6 with TRBJ2-7, with D tentatively TRBD2 (6 bases). The CDR3 totals 14 residues. Germline V lookup: CDR1 SGHDT, CDR2 YYEEEE. V was trimmed by 4 bases and J by 6 bases, leaving 17 bases between them. CDR3 sequence reads: CASSLGLRLLEQYF. CDR3 sequence (DNA): TGTGCCAGCAGCCTGGGACTGCGACTCCTCGAGCAGTACTTC.

The V call is TRBV6-1, the J call TRBJ2-7; a possible D gene is TRBD1 (6 bases). Trimming pared 5 bases from V and 2 bases from J, leaving 13 bases between. Germline V gives CDR1 MNHNS, CDR2 SASEGT. The CDR3 is 14 residues long. CDR3 sequence reads: CASSQDWTAYEQYF. The CDR3 DNA is TGTGCCAGCAGTCAGGATTGGACAGCCTACGAGCAGTACTTC.

This clone showed up just a few times. The chain combines TRBV25-1 with TRBJ1-2; possibly TRBD1 for D (6 bases). Trimming took 0 bases from V and 3 from J, leaving 14 bases between them. CDR1 is MGHDK and CDR2 is SYGVNS in the germline V gene. The CDR3 covers 16 residues. CDR3 protein: CASSEYNRASYYGYTF. In nucleotides, the CDR3 is TGTGCCAGCAGTGAATATAACAGGGCTTCCTACTATGGCTACACCTTC.

The chain is built from TRBV9 and TRBJ1-5; no clear D gene. The germline CDR1 and CDR2 sequences are SGDLS and YYNGEE. The CDR3 totals 13 residues. V shed 0 bases and J shed 5 bases, with 6 bases lying between them. This CDR3 is CASSVGSDQPQHF. CDR3 bases: TGTGCCAGCAGCGTAGGTAGTGATCAGCCCCAGCATTTT.

The gene calls are TRBV10-2 and TRBJ2-7; 7 nucleotides line up with TRBD1. The CDR3 spans 13 residues. The V and J ends lost 7 bases and 3 bases, in that order; junction bases with no gene match: 6. Looked up from germline, CDR1 is WSHSY and CDR2 is SAAADI. This CDR3 reads CASTRRDSYEQYF. The CDR3, as DNA: TGCGCCAGCACTAGAAGGGACAGCTACGAGCAGTACTTC.

The chain recombines TRBV11-1 with TRBJ2-2; the D gene is possibly TRBD2 (7 bases). Trimming removed 8 bases at V and 7 bases at J, with 20 bases between. This CDR3 contains 15 residues. Germline V gene lookup returns CDR1 SGHAT and CDR2 FQDESV (reference sequence). The CDR3 region is CASGLEGGVIGELFF. CDR3 sequence (DNA): TGTGCCAGCGGACTGGAGGGGGGGGTTATCGGGGAGCTGTTTTTT. Complete variable domain (other parts from reference TRBV11-1 and TRBJ2-2): EAEVAQSPRYKITEKSQAVAFWCDPISGHATLYWYRQILGQGPELLVQFQDESVVDDSQLPKDRFSAERLKGVDSTLKIQPAELGDSAMYLCASGLEGGVIGELFFGEGSRLTVL.

The J gene is TRBJ2-2, the V gene TRBV5-1, with a possible D match to TRBD1 (5 bases). This CDR3 spans 15 amino acids. Germline V gene data show CDR1 as SGHRS and CDR2 as YFSETQ. V was shortened by 4 bases and J by 2 bases, with 12 bases between the two germline ends. DNA for the CDR3: TGCGCCAGCAGCCCAGGGATTATTAACACCGGGGAGCTGTTTTTT. It encodes CASSPGIINTGELFF.

The CDR3 DNA reads as TGCGCCAGCAGCCAAGATCAGGGGGCAGGCACTGAAGCTTTCTTT. Its protein is CASSQDQGAGTEAFF. This chain uses TRBV4-3 with TRBJ1-1; 8 bases are shared with TRBD1. Germline CDR1 LGHNA, CDR2 YSLEER. CDR3 length: 15 residues. V gave up 0 bases and J gave up 4 bases; unmatched junction bases: 4.

The CDR3: CASSSGLTGANVLTF. CDR3 DNA sequence: TGTGCCAGCAGCTCGGGACTGACTGGGGCCAACGTCCTGACTTTC. The V and J genes are TRBV11-2 and TRBJ2-6; a weak D match, TRBD2 (6 bases). The length of the CDR3 is 15 residues. CDR1 and CDR2 (germline): SGHAT, FQNNGV. V was shortened by 4 bases and J by 2 bases, with 9 bases between the two germline ends.

A single count supports this clone. The chain recombines TRBV11-3 with TRBJ2-5; D is unresolved. The DNA end is more similar to TRBJ2-7, so the J call may be wrong. Germline V gene sequence: CDR1 SGHNT, CDR2 YENEEA. The CDR3 is 12 amino acids. This CDR3 reads CASSFLSHEQYF. DNA of the CDR3: TGTGCCAGCAGCTTTCTAAGCCACGAGCAGTACTTC.

The chain carries TRBV10-3 and TRBJ2-7, with TRBD1 matching over 7 bases. The CDR3 loop spans 13 amino acids. Trimming removed 4 bases from V and 3 bases from J; junction bases left unmatched: 3. CDR1 is ENHRY and CDR2 is SYGVKD in the germline V gene. CDR3: CAISGGQIYEQYF. The CDR3 bases are TGTGCCATCAGTGGGGGACAGATCTACGAGCAGTACTTC.

The chain is built from TRBV7-3 and TRBJ1-1; TRBD1 might be the D (6 bases). V lost 5 bases, J lost 5 bases, and 12 bases lay in between. CDR1 and CDR2 from the germline V gene are SGHTA and FQGTGA. This CDR3 is 13 amino acids long. The CDR3: CASSQTGKTEAFF. In DNA, the CDR3 is TGTGCCAGCAGCCAAACAGGGAAAACTGAAGCTTTCTTT.

J is TRBJ2-1 and V is TRBV19; unclear D gene. The CDR3 runs 15 residues. Germline CDR1 reads LNHDA; CDR2 reads SQIVND (reference sequence). V dropped 3 bases and J dropped 2 bases, with 11 bases sitting between them. This CDR3 is CASSIGTGPYNEQFF. CDR3 nucleotide sequence: TGTGCCAGTAGTATCGGAACTGGGCCCTACAATGAGCAGTTCTTC.

With regard to this clone: Lacking the conserved final phenylalanine or tryptophan, this CDR3 likely reflects a read error. The DNA is omitted, as the CDR3 cannot be located on it reliably, and the CDR3 follows TCRdb's listing. J is TRBJ1-1 and V is TRBV9; the DNA was not used to check the table's D call, TRBD1. The CDR3 spans 13 amino acids, including both terminal residues. Germline CDR1 is SGDLS and CDR2 is YYNGEE. CDR3 protein: CASSVLDRGPTNA.

The gene calls are TRBV7-3 and TRBJ2-2; D gene ambiguous. The length of the CDR3 is 12 residues. Per germline, CDR1 SGHTA and CDR2 FQGTGA. Trimming left V 2 bases short and J 7 bases short, with 5 bases between. The CDR3 DNA reads TGTGCCAGCAGCTTAGCGAACGGGGAGCTGTTTTTT. It translates to CASSLANGELFF.

The table lists this clone with a few counts. The gene calls are TRBV9 and TRBJ1-2; tentatively, D is TRBD1 (6 bases). Trimming removed 4 bases at V and 6 bases at J, with 22 bases between. This CDR3 is 16 amino acids long. The V gene's germline CDR1 is SGDLS and CDR2 YYNGEE. CDR3 region: CASSLGTPTIVDGYTF. Written as DNA, the CDR3 is TGTGCCAGCAGCTTGGGGACACCTACTATTGTCGATGGCTACACCTTC.

V is TRBV7-2 and J is TRBJ1-5; D is uncertain. Trimming pared 5 bases from V and 6 bases from J, leaving 11 bases between. The CDR3 has 13 amino acids. CDR1 is SGHTA and CDR2 is FQGNSA in the germline V gene. The DNA for the CDR3 is TGTGCCAGCAGCCCTTTCGGGAGTCAGCCCCAGCATTTT. This codes for CASSPFGSQPQHF. Looking up the rest from reference TRBV7-2 and TRBJ1-5 gives the full variable domain: GAGVSQSPSNKVTEKGKDVELRCDPISGHTALYWYRQSLGQGLEFLIYFQGNSAPDKSGLPSDRFSAERTGGSVSTLTIQRTQQEDSAVYLCASSPFGSQPQHFGDGTRLSIL.

The chain carries TRBV7-3 and TRBJ2-7; D perhaps matches TRBD2 (6 bases). The CDR3 loop spans 14 amino acids. Germline V CDR1 and CDR2: SGHTA, FQGTGA. Trimming shortened V by 2 bases and J by 2 bases, and 10 bases separated the two germline ends. Here the CDR3 reads CASSLGTAPYEQYF. DNA for the CDR3: TGTGCCAGCAGCTTAGGGACTGCCCCCTACGAGCAGTACTTC.

The chain links TRBV4-1 to TRBJ2-3; 9 bases map to TRBD1. The V gene end was trimmed by 2 bases and the J gene end by 3 bases; junction bases not matched to a gene: 9. The CDR3 length is 17 residues. Per the germline V gene, CDR1 is MGHRA and CDR2 is YSYEKL. CDR3 bases: TGCGCCAGCAGCCAATTACCACAGGGGGCTGGAACAGATACGCAGTATTTT. Protein: CASSQLPQGAGTDTQYF.

J is TRBJ2-4 and V is TRBV6-6; TRBD1 is a possible D gene (6 bases). CDR1 and CDR2 from the germline V gene are MNHNY and SVGAGI (reference sequence). The CDR3 totals 12 residues. V lost 7 bases to trimming and J lost 8 bases, with 12 bases between them. This CDR3 is CASKQGPDIQYF. Here the CDR3 DNA reads TGTGCCAGCAAGCAGGGGCCCGACATTCAGTACTTC.